Listed below are T cell receptor beta chains from one sample, sequenced in a study of naive and memory T cell subsets. From the UMI-ligation and nested PCR reads, TCRdb called clonotypes with MiXCR, one entry per CDR3 protein. The sample records about 90,000 distinct CDR3 sequences, approximately 11% being singletons. Sequenced input: naive CD4+ T cells from blood. The receptors stem from a human donor in good health. Each CDR3 is given with its conserved first and last residue. A D gene is named only where the DNA matches it firmly. Some rows have no size entry. The others give once, few or many, or a class for an expanded clone.

d_gene	abundance	j_gene	v_gene	CDR3aa	CDR3nt
-	-	TRBJ2-7	TRBV7-2	CASSPEGSHHYEQYF	TGTGCCAGCAGTCCAGAGGGGTCTCATCACTACGAGCAGTACTTC
-	-	TRBJ2-5	TRBV7-2	CASSLPRQGQTQYF	TGTGCCAGCAGCTTACCCCGGCAGGGCCAGACCCAGTACTTC
TRBD2	-	TRBJ2-3	TRBV9	CASSVARLAGGSHTDTQYF	TGTGCCAGCAGCGTAGCTCGCCTAGCGGGGGGATCGCACACAGATACGCAGTATTTT
-	few	TRBJ1-1	TRBV29-1	CSPVRSQVGTEAFF	TGCAGCCCAGTCCGAAGTCAGGTAGGCACTGAAGCTTTCTTT
-	-	TRBJ1-6	TRBV7-2	CASSLGPARSPLHF	TGTGCCAGCAGCCTGGGACCGGCGAGGTCACCCCTCCACTTT
-	many	TRBJ2-2	TRBV20-1	CSARTGRGTGELFF	TGCAGTGCTAGGACAGGGAGGGGCACCGGGGAGCTGTTTTTT
TRBD1	few	TRBJ1-4	TRBV12-3/TRBV12-4	CASSLRGQGFEKLFF	TGTGCCAGCAGTTTAAGGGGACAGGGTTTTGAAAAACTGTTTTTT
TRBD2	many	TRBJ2-7	TRBV19	CASSTDSGSYEQYF	TGTGCCAGTAGTACCGATAGCGGGTCCTACGAGCAGTACTTC
-	few	TRBJ1-6	TRBV25-1	CASSEAGGRVSPLHF	TGTGCCAGCAGTGAGGCCGGGGGACGGGTTTCACCCCTCCACTTT
TRBD1	-	TRBJ2-7	TRBV18	CACSPDRGGEQYF	TGTGCCTGCTCACCGGACAGGGGGGGCGAGCAGTACTTC
-	few	TRBJ2-3	TRBV27	CASTDLVVDTQYF	TGTGCCAGCACCGACTTAGTTGTAGATACGCAGTATTTT
-	few	TRBJ2-1	TRBV6-2/TRBV6-3	CASSQTRNEQFF	TGTGCCAGCAGCCAGACTAGAAATGAGCAGTTCTTC
TRBD1	-	TRBJ1-6	TRBV5-6	CASSLRTGVIRPLHF	TGTGCCAGCAGCTTGCGTACAGGGGTGATTCGACCCCTCCACTTT
TRBD2	many	TRBJ2-1	TRBV4-3	CASSQDWASGGNNEQFF	TGCGCCAGCAGCCAAGATTGGGCTAGCGGGGGGAACAATGAGCAGTTCTTC
-	many	TRBJ2-4	TRBV4-1	CASSQDSGYRINIQYF	TGCGCCAGCAGCCAAGATAGCGGATACAGGATAAACATTCAGTACTTC
-	few	TRBJ1-4	TRBV6-2/TRBV6-3	CASRVGQQVEKLFF	TGTGCCAGCAGAGTAGGACAGCAGGTTGAAAAACTGTTTTTT
-	few	TRBJ1-5	TRBV6-1	CASSEVFYSNQPQHF	TGTGCCAGCAGTGAAGTATTTTATAGCAATCAGCCCCAGCATTTT
TRBD1	many	TRBJ2-7	TRBV18	CASSRQGGEQYF	TGTGCCAGCTCCCGACAGGGGGGCGAGCAGTACTTC
-	many	TRBJ2-1	TRBV6-2/TRBV6-3	CASSYSIVAEKQFF	TGTGCCAGCAGTTACTCGATTGTCGCGGAGAAGCAGTTCTTC
-	many	TRBJ2-1	TRBV12-3/TRBV12-4	CASTRDSYNEQFF	TGTGCCAGCACCCGTGACTCCTACAATGAGCAGTTCTTC
-	many	TRBJ1-5	TRBV12-3/TRBV12-4	CASSLVRGPTQPQHF	TGTGCCAGCAGTTTAGTACGGGGACCCACTCAGCCCCAGCATTTT
TRBD1	-	TRBJ1-2	TRBV20-1	CSGIPGTGPSYGYTF	TGCAGTGGAATCCCGGGGACAGGACCATCCTATGGCTACACCTTC
-	-	TRBJ2-3	TRBV11-2	CASSLSQADTQYF	TGTGCCAGCAGCTTGTCACAGGCAGATACGCAGTATTTT